This T cell receptor beta chain was sequenced in a study of shared clonotypes between healthy human individuals. CD45RO-negative CD8 cells positively selected for CCR7 made up the naive population, which excluded terminally differentiated effector memory CD45RA+ cells. Study donors comprised healthy, HIV-negative adults devoid of recent acute infection or vaccination. For this clone: No antigen is known for it.

Between the trimmed V and J ends, which lost 4 bases and 5 bases, there was a span of 14 bases. The CDR3 has 14 residues. The germline V gene has CDR1 MNHNY and CDR2 SVGAGI (reference sequence). Study-level findings and limits: In general, naive subsets displayed greater estimated richness than memory subsets did.

Tens of thousands of T cell genomes, or roughly 200 ng DNA, went into the sorted-subset replicate PCRs. Measured with immunoSEQ multiplex PCR; TCRdb has only the in-frame clones, and not every one. The repertoire holds around 2,000,000 clones, with about 95% as singletons. This TCR came from a man aged 18 to 30 in good health. The chain combines TRBV6-6 with TRBJ2-5; D perhaps matches TRBD2 (5 bases). The sample taken for sequencing was naive CD8+ T cells sorted from blood. Here the CDR3 reads CASSFLGPGETQYF. The CDR3 DNA follows: TGTGCCAGCAGTTTCCTAGGTCCGGGGGAGACCCAGTACTTC.